These T cell receptor beta chains were read from a single sample in a study of shared clonotypes between healthy human individuals. TCRdb keeps only in-frame clones here, not all; method: immunoSEQ multiplex PCR. This sample has about 2,500,000 clones; approximately 92% occur once, and the top ten carry around 0.14%. The specimen was naive CD4+ T cells sorted from blood. These receptors were obtained from a man between 18 and 35 years old in good health. Both conserved end residues are part of each CDR3. Fields, in order: clone size, D gene, V gene, J gene, CDR3 DNA, CDR3 protein. A D gene is named only where the DNA matches it firmly. Rows give clone size only sometimes, using once, few, many, or a class for an expanded clone.

NA	NA	TRBV2	TRBJ2-2	TGTGCCAGCAGGGAGAACACCGGGGAGCTGTTTTTT	CASRENTGELFF
NA	TRBD2	TRBV18	TRBJ2-5	TGTGCCAGCTCACCCCCCGCGGGAGATTACCAAGAGACCCAGTACTTC	CASSPPAGDYQETQYF
NA	TRBD1	TRBV2	TRBJ1-1	TGTGCCAGCAGTAGGTACTCGGGACAGAGCACTGAAGCTTTCTTT	CASSRYSGQSTEAFF
NA	NA	TRBV4-3	TRBJ2-7	TGCGCCAGCAGCCATGACCCAGCCAGGGGCGCCAACTCCTACGAGCAGTACTTC	CASSHDPARGANSYEQYF
NA	NA	TRBV6-6	TRBJ1-2	TGTGCCAGTGACTTGTCCTACCAGGGTCTGGGCTATGGCTACACCTTC	CASDLSYQGLGYGYTF
NA	NA	TRBV7-9	TRBJ2-1	TGTGCCAGCAGCTTAGGTGCGGGCAATGAGCAGTTCTTC	CASSLGAGNEQFF
once	NA	TRBV6-1	TRBJ1-1	TGTGCCAGCAGCTGGGAAGGGAGGCCCACTGAAGCTTTCTTT	CASSWEGRPTEAFF
NA	TRBD1	TRBV2	TRBJ2-5	TGTGCCAGCAGCATGTACAGGGGGCAGGAGACCCAGTACTTC	CASSMYRGQETQYF
once	NA	TRBV7-2	TRBJ1-1	TGTGCCAGCAGCTCGGTTGGGGGTCGAGCTTTCTTT	CASSSVGGRAFF
NA	TRBD1	TRBV7-9	TRBJ1-4	TGTGCCAGCAGTAATGCGGTACAGGGGAGGCCTAATGAAAAACTGTTTTTT	CASSNAVQGRPNEKLFF
NA	NA	TRBV30	TRBJ2-3	TGTGCCTGGAGGTCTCCAGGGACCACAGATACGCAGTATTTT	CAWRSPGTTDTQYF
NA	NA	TRBV4-2	TRBJ1-2	TGTGCCAGCAGCCAAGAGACAATAGTAGCTAACTATGGCTACACCTTC	CASSQETIVANYGYTF
NA	NA	TRBV9	TRBJ2-1	TGTGCCAGCTCCCGGACTGGGAATGAGCAGTTCTTC	CASSRTGNEQFF
NA	TRBD1	TRBV18	TRBJ2-7	TGTGCCAGCTCACCCGGGACAGACGCTAACTACGAGCAGTACTTC	CASSPGTDANYEQYF
NA	NA	TRBV18	TRBJ2-7	TGTGCCAGCTCACCCGTGGACAAGCGCGCCTACGAGCAGTACTTC	CASSPVDKRAYEQYF
once	NA	TRBV4-1	TRBJ2-2	TGCGCCAGCAGCCAAGTGGGGGGCCGAACCGGGGAGCTGTTTTTT	CASSQVGGRTGELFF
NA	TRBD2	TRBV6-6	TRBJ2-1	TGTGCCAGCAGTTACTATTCTAGCGGGGGGCCCAATGAGCAGTTCTTC	CASSYYSSGGPNEQFF